This TCR beta chain was identified during a study of response to subunit inactivated influenza vaccine. TCRdb reanalysed the RT-PCR reads using MiXCR and keeps one entry per CDR3 protein. In the table there are hundreds of thousands of distinct CDR3 sequences, approximately 11% of which are singletons. Trimming took 0 bases from V and 2 from J, leaving 9 bases between them. The CDR3 has 15 amino acids. This clonotype was detected only a few times. The chain recombines TRBV12-3 or TRBV12-4 with TRBJ2-3; D remains ambiguous. This sequence was found in a man aged 50-59 years who received an inactivated influenza vaccine. Source: PBMCs from blood, taken more than 35 days after vaccination. CDR3 nucleotide sequence: TGTGCCAGCAGTTTAGCCGACCATTCCACAGATACGCAGTATTTT. Amino acids: CASSLADHSTDTQYF.